This T cell receptor (beta chain) derives from a study of beta chain features in type 1 diabetes. It was via CD45RO/CCR7/CD25/CD127/CD95/CD27 that CD4+ naive, central memory, regulatory and stem cell-like memory cells were sorted. Sorted populations all had greater than 95% purity. Expressed TCRB transcripts were sequenced after all isolated RNA was converted to cDNA. The data were produced by immunoSEQ multiplex PCR, yet TCRdb's version contains in-frame clones alone and is incomplete. The table has 600,000 or so clones, roughly an eighth seen once; the top ten hold 0.03% to 0.04%. Notes on the study in general: Patients and controls would be equally affected if PCR favored shorter templates. Among patients with Type 1 diabetes, TCRB CDR3s were moderately but significantly shorter in every one of the four CD4+ subsets. Type 1 diabetes patients had fewer VDJ junction insertions and more deletions.

As to this clone: What it binds is not known.

This TCR came from a man aged 18-30 years with type 1 diabetes. Sequencing used naive CD4+ T cells from blood.

CDR3 in amino acids: CASSQTSGTYNEQFF. The CDR3 region has the DNA TGTGCCAGCAGCCAAACTAGCGGGACTTACAATGAGCAGTTCTTC. The rearrangement joins TRBV7-2 to TRBJ2-1; 10 bases are shared with TRBD2. The CDR3 covers 15 residues. Germline V lookup: CDR1 SGHTA, CDR2 FQGNSA. Unmatched junction bases numbered 5, after V lost 5 bases and J lost 4 bases.